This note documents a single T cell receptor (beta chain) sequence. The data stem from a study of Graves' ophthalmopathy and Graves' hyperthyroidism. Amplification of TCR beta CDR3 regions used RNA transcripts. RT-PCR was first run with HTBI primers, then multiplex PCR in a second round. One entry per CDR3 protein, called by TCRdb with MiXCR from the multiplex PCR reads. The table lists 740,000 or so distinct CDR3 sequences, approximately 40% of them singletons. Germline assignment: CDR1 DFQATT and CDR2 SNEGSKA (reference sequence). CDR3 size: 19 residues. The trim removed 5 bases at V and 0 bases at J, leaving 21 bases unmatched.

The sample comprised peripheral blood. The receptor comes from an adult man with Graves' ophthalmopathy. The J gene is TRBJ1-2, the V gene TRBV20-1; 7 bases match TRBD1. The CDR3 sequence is CSAPASRQGRRNTNYGYTF. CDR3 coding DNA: TGCAGTGCTCCAGCAAGCAGACAGGGCCGCCGGAATACTAACTATGGCTACACCTTC.